This T cell receptor (beta chain) was captured by sequencing in a study of T-cell memory formation after mild COVID-19. The CDR3 loop spans 15 amino acids. V lost 6 bases, J lost 4 bases, and 6 bases stayed unmatched. The sample holds a few counts of this clonotype. TCRdb independently ran MiXCR on the 5' RACE reads; one entry per CDR3 protein. This table has roughly 620,000 distinct CDR3 sequences, more than 15% appearing once. This TCR derives from an adult woman who had mild COVID-19 (a few samples of this study predate the infection). Cell type and time point are not known. Sequenced: PBMCs or a T cell subset sorted from them (not recorded which). This rearrangement joins TRBV12-3 or TRBV12-4 to TRBJ1-2; 12 bases are a match to TRBD1. In DNA form, the CDR3 reads TGTGCCAGCAGCTCGGGACAGGGGGCGGTCTATGGCTACACCTTC. This sequence encodes CASSSGQGAVYGYTF.